This T cell receptor (beta chain) was sequenced during a study of control samples from healthy donors and cancer patients (dated by TCRdb to 2018 to 2021). Library preparation was by the immunoSEQ multiplex PCR assay. TCRdb took this table from immuneACCESS and kept in-frame rearrangements with V and J called. Such tables lack part of the clones; where checked against another copy, unresolved V genes explain under half of the gap, and the rest is unexplained. The sample table records some 110,000 clones; roughly four fifths of these occur just once. Of the sample, about 12% is held by the ten largest clones. This clone was counted once. The antigen it binds to is not known. No much larger clone exists at a distance of one base, and base qualities are not known. This TCR was sampled from a woman in her fifties or sixties in good health. Sequenced: blood.

This receptor has the CDR3 CASLGRVPSYTF. The DNA sequence follows: TGTGCCAGTTTGGGGAGGGTGCCGAGCTACACCTTC. Here the chain combines TRBV28 and TRBJ1-2; a confident D gene designation cannot be given. V gives up 9 bases and J gives up 9 bases, and the segment between their germline ends measures 17 bases. The germline V gene sets CDR1 to MDHEN and CDR2 to SYDVKM. CDR3 length: 12 amino acids, cysteine to phenylalanine. Only the CDR3 DNA stays, 36 bases, in frame from base 1.